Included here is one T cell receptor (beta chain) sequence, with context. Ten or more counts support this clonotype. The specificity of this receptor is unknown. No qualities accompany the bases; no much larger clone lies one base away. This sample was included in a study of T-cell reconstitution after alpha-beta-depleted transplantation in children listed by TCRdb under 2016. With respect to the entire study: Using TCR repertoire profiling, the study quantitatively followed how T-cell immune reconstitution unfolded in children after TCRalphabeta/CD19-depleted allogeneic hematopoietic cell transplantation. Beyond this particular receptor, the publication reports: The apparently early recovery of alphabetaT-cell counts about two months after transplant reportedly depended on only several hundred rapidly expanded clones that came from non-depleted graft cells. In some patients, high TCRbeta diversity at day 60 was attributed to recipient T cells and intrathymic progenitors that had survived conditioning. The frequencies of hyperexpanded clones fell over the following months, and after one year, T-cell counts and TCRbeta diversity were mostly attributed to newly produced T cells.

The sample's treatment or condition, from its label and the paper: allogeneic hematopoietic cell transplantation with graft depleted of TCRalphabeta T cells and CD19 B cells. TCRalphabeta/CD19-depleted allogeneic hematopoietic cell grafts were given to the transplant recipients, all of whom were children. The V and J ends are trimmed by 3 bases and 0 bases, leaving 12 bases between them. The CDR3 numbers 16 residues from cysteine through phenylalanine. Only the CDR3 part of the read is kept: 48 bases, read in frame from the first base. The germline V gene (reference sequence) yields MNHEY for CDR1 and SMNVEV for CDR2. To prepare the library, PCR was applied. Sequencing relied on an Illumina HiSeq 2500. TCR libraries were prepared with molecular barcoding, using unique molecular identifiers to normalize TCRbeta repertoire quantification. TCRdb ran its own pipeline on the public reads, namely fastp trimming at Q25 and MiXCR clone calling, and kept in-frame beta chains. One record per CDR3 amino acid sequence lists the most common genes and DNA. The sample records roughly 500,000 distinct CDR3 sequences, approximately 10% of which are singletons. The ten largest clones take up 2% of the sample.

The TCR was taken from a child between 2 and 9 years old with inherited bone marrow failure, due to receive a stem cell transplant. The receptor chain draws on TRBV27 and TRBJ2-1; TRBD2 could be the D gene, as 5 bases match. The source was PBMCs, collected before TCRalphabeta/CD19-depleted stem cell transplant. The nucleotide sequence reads TGTGCCAGCAGTTTGTGGACTTCAGCCTCCTACAATGAGCAGTTCTTC. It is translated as CASSLWTSASYNEQFF.